The 5 T cell receptor beta chains in this list originate from one sample, sequenced in a study of cytomegalovirus exposure and HLA in healthy donors. TCRdb's copy holds only in-frame clones and misses some; the assay was immunoSEQ multiplex PCR. The sample lists tens of thousands of clones, around 90% seen once, with approximately 4.2% in the top ten. Sequencing input: PBMCs. The receptors were sampled from a woman between 18 and 29 years old in good health and CMV-seropositive.

The chain joins TRBV28 to TRBJ2-3, with 7 bases aligning to TRBD1. Germline CDR1 is MDHEN and CDR2 is SYDVKM. The CDR3 is 17 amino acids. The J segment lost 4 bases and the V segment lost 6 bases, leaving 16 bases of the junction unmatched. CDR3 DNA sequence: TGTGCCAGCAGCCCAGAATGGGCGACAGGGAGTCCAGATACGCAGTATTTT. It specifies CASSPEWATGSPDTQYF.

The CDR3 coding sequence is TGTGCCAGCAGATACACCGGGACATGGAACACTGAAGCTTTCTTT. The encoded protein is CASRYTGTWNTEAFF. The chain recombines TRBV2 with TRBJ1-1, with D possibly being TRBD1 (6 bases). The CDR3 has 15 amino acids. Germline CDR1 is SNHLY and CDR2 is FYNNEI. The V gene lost 6 bases and the J gene lost 1 base, with 15 bases spanning the gap. Based on the CDR3 plus reference TRBV2 and TRBJ1-1, the full variable domain is EPEVTQTPSHQVTQMGQEVILRCVPISNHLYFYWYRQILGQKVEFLVSFYNNEISEKSEIFDDQFSVERPDGSNFTLKIRSTKLEDSAMYFCASRYTGTWNTEAFFGQGTRLTVV.

This CDR3 is CASSEGSANEQFF. Here the CDR3 DNA reads TGTGCCAGCAGTGAGGGTAGCGCCAATGAGCAGTTCTTC. The V gene is TRBV6-4, the J gene TRBJ2-1, with D possibly TRBD2 on 5 matching bases. The CDR3 covers 13 residues. The V end was cut by 3 bases, the J end by 6 bases, with 9 bases between. Germline CDR1 reads MRHNA; CDR2 reads SNTAGT.

The J gene is TRBJ1-2, the V gene TRBV5-8; 9 nucleotides line up with TRBD1. The CDR3 consists of 13 residues. The V gene end was trimmed by 3 bases and the J gene end by 6 bases; junction bases not matched to a gene: 3. The germline V gene has CDR1 SGHTS and CDR2 YDEGEE. Written as DNA, the CDR3 is TGTGCCAGCAGCTACGACAGGGGGAATGGCTACACCTTC. It specifies CASSYDRGNGYTF.

This clone was detected only a few times. The gene calls are TRBV6-1 and TRBJ1-5, with 8 bases lining up with TRBD1. The CDR3 length is 16 residues. V trimming: 2 bases; J trimming: 2 bases; junction bases outside the gene matches: 5. CDR1 is MNHNS, CDR2 SASEGT, per germline. This CDR3 reads CASSERSDRGNQPQHF. Written as DNA, the CDR3 is TGTGCCAGCAGTGAAAGATCGGACAGGGGCAATCAGCCCCAGCATTTT.